Following are 24 T cell receptor beta chains from one sample sequenced in a study of blood T cell repertoires in COVID-19. Only in-frame clones appear in the TCRdb table, and some are missing; sequencing was by immunoSEQ multiplex PCR. The sample has approximately 200,000 clones; about four fifths are singletons. The sequenced sample consisted of PBMCs or T cells enriched from blood (not recorded which). The receptors here all came from a man in his forties who had recovered from COVID-19.

The V call is TRBV4-1, the J call TRBJ1-5; D gene uncertain. The germline gives CDR1 MGHRA, CDR2 YSYEKL. The CDR3 runs to 15 residues. Trimming removed 4 bases at V and 7 bases at J, with 17 bases between. CDR3 protein: CASSPRHEMEQPQHF. CDR3 DNA sequence: TGCGCCAGCAGCCCCCGCCACGAGATGGAGCAGCCCCAGCATTTT.

V usage is TRBV7-2 and J usage is TRBJ1-1; 8 bases map to TRBD1. V gave up 4 bases and J gave up 3 bases; unmatched junction bases: 4. Germline loops: CDR1 SGHTA, CDR2 FQGNSA. The CDR3 has 14 amino acids. The chain's CDR3 is CASSSDRADTEAFF. CDR3 sequence (DNA): TGTGCCAGCAGCTCGGACAGGGCGGACACTGAAGCTTTCTTT.

The chain recombines TRBV4-3 with TRBJ2-6; unclear D gene. Germline CDR1 reads LGHNA; CDR2 reads YSLEER. V was pared by 5 bases and J by 4 bases, with 12 bases between. CDR3 length equals 15 residues. The DNA for the CDR3 is TGCGCCAGCAGCGAGAGGTCATCCGGGGCCAACGTCCTGACTTTC. Amino acids: CASSERSSGANVLTF.

The chain is built from TRBV18 and TRBJ1-4; D not certain. The CDR3 is 13 amino acids. Germline assignment: CDR1 KGHSH and CDR2 LQKENI. Trimming removed 2 bases from V and 6 bases from J, with 7 bases in between. CDR3 protein: CASSPWEDEKLFF. CDR3 coding DNA: TGTGCCAGCTCACCATGGGAGGATGAAAAACTGTTTTTT.

This rearrangement joins TRBV18 to TRBJ1-6, with 11 bases that match TRBD1. V was clipped by 3 bases and J by 10 bases; unmatched bases: 5. The CDR3 runs to 15 residues. The V gene's germline CDR1 is KGHSH and CDR2 LQKENI. CDR3 sequence (DNA): TGTGCCAGCTCACCGGGAGGGGACAGGGGGTCACCCCTCCACTTT. Protein: CASSPGGDRGSPLHF.

The V and J genes are TRBV4-3 and TRBJ2-1; 8 positions agree with TRBD1. The CDR3 runs to 13 residues. Germline values: CDR1 LGHNA, CDR2 YSLEER. J was trimmed by 3 bases and V by 6 bases; bases with no gene match: 1. CDR3 DNA: TGCGCCAGCAGAGGACAGGGCTACAATGAGCAGTTCTTC. Translated: CASRGQGYNEQFF.

The chain has TRBV6-4 and TRBJ2-5; 10 bases match TRBD2. Germline trimming cut 3 bases from V and 4 bases from J; bases unmatched to any gene: 5. The CDR3 spans 15 residues. Germline loops: CDR1 MRHNA, CDR2 SNTAGT. CDR3 sequence: CASSEVAGGRETQYF. CDR3 coding DNA: TGTGCCAGCAGTGAGGTAGCGGGAGGTCGAGAGACCCAGTACTTC.

This clone was recorded only once. The gene calls are TRBV7-9 and TRBJ1-2, with 9 bases matching TRBD1. Germline loops: CDR1 SEHNR, CDR2 FQNEAQ (reference sequence). CDR3 length equals 15 residues. V was clipped by 5 bases and J by 4 bases; unmatched bases: 8. CDR3 loop: CASSQGQGYVYGYTF. In DNA, the CDR3 is TGTGCCAGCAGCCAGGGACAGGGATACGTCTATGGCTACACCTTC.

The V call is TRBV5-1, the J call TRBJ1-3; D unclear. The germline gives CDR1 SGHRS, CDR2 YFSETQ. The CDR3 is made up of 16 amino acids. The V and J ends lost 0 bases and 0 bases respectively, with 10 bases between them. The CDR3 is CASSLAEVRSGNTIYF. The CDR3 DNA sequence: TGCGCCAGCAGCTTGGCCGAGGTCCGCTCTGGAAACACCATATATTTT. Full variable domain (remainder filled in from reference TRBV5-1 and TRBJ1-3): KAGVTQTPRYLIKTRGQQVTLSCSPISGHRSVSWYQQTPGQGLQFLFEYFSETQRNKGNFPGRFSGRQFSNSRSEMNVSTLELGDSALYLCASSLAEVRSGNTIYFGEGSWLTVV.

The genes are TRBV5-6 and TRBJ1-4, with D tentatively TRBD1 (6 bases). Germline CDR1 SGHDT, CDR2 YYEEEE. The CDR3 runs to 13 residues. With 2 bases removed from V and 7 bases from J, the gap between germline ends came to 9 bases. This chain's CDR3 is CASSFSGAEKLFF. In nucleotides, the CDR3 is TGTGCCAGCAGCTTTTCAGGGGCTGAAAAACTGTTTTTT. The full variable domain, its missing parts supplied by reference TRBV5-6 and TRBJ1-4, is DAGVTQSPTHLIKTRGQQVTLRCSPKSGHDTVSWYQQALGQGPQFIFQYYEEEERQRGNFPDRFSGHQFPNYSSELNVNALLLGDSALYLCASSFSGAEKLFFGSGTQLSVL.

The V and J genes are TRBV14 and TRBJ2-7; 11 bases are shared with TRBD1. The CDR3 is 14 amino acids. Per the germline V gene, CDR1 is SGHDN and CDR2 is FVKESK. With 4 bases clipped from V and 5 bases from J, the junction kept 4 bases outside the gene matches. DNA for the CDR3: TGTGCCAGCAGCCGACGGGACAGGGGGAACGAGCAGTACTTC. Amino acids: CASSRRDRGNEQYF. The full variable domain, in which reference TRBV14 and TRBJ2-7 provide the parts outside the CDR3, is EAGVTQFPSHSVIEKGQTVTLRCDPISGHDNLYWYRRVMGKEIKFLLHFVKESKQDESGMPNNRFLAERTGGTYSTLKVQPAELEDSGVYFCASSRRDRGNEQYFGPGTRLTVT.

A single count supports this clone. The rearrangement links TRBV6-6 to TRBJ1-1; D might be TRBD1 (6 bases). Germline CDR1 and CDR2: MNHNY and SVGAGI (reference sequence). The CDR3 runs 15 residues. Trimming shortened V by 0 bases and J by 1 base, and 9 bases separated the two germline ends. This CDR3 reads CASSYSRDKNTEAFF. Here the CDR3 DNA reads TGTGCCAGCAGTTACTCCCGGGACAAGAACACTGAAGCTTTCTTT.

The chain carries TRBV29-1 and TRBJ2-3, with 7 bases lining up with TRBD1. The V gene's germline CDR1 is SQVTM and CDR2 ANQGSEA. Trimming removed 3 bases from V and 1 base from J; junction bases left unmatched: 10. The CDR3 spans 16 residues. The CDR3, as DNA: TGCAGCGTTGAGTTACGCCGAACAGGGGGCACAGATACGCAGTATTTT. This codes for CSVELRRTGGTDTQYF.

This chain connects TRBV27 to TRBJ1-6; D perhaps matches TRBD1 (6 bases). Trimming shortened V by 6 bases and J by 7 bases, and 19 bases separated the two germline ends. CDR1 is MNHEY, CDR2 SMNVEV, per germline (reference sequence). There are 16 residues in the CDR3. CDR3 loop: CASSSEPFTGNSPLHF. The CDR3 DNA reads as TGTGCCAGCAGCAGTGAGCCCTTTACAGGGAATTCACCCCTCCACTTT.

This clone has only a few counts. The chain carries TRBV24-1 and TRBJ2-2; maybe TRBD1 (6 bases). The CDR3 has 14 residues. In germline, CDR1 is KGHDR, CDR2 SFDVKD. Trimming removed 6 bases at V and 3 bases at J, with 10 bases between. The CDR3 DNA reads TGTGCCACCAGTCCGCCAGGGGACACCGGGGAGCTGTTTTTT. Its translation: CATSPPGDTGELFF.

CDR3 region: CASSSSARGVYNEQFF. In nucleotides, the CDR3 is TGTGCCAGCAGCTCCTCTGCGCGGGGCGTCTACAATGAGCAGTTCTTC. The chain has TRBV7-6 and TRBJ2-1, with D perhaps TRBD2 (6 bases). This CDR3 spans 16 amino acids. Germline CDR1 reads SGHVS; CDR2 reads FNYEAQ. With 4 bases removed from V and 3 bases from J, the gap between germline ends came to 16 bases.

The V call is TRBV7-6, the J call TRBJ2-3; a possible D gene is TRBD1 (5 bases). The CDR3 runs 13 residues. Trimming shortened V by 3 bases and J by 5 bases, and 9 bases separated the two germline ends. Germline-derived CDR1 and CDR2 are SGHVS and FNYEAQ. The CDR3 DNA sequence: TGTGCCAGCAGCTTTCCGGACAAAGATACGCAGTATTTT. Translated, it gives CASSFPDKDTQYF.

This chain joins TRBV21-1 and TRBJ1-3; the DNA was not compared with TRBD1, the D call given in the table. TRBV21-1 is noted as a pseudogene. The CDR3 length is 17 residues. The DNA for the CDR3 is TGTGCCAGCAGCGCTTGGGGGGACAGGGGTGCCGGAAACACCATATATTTT. Translated, it gives CASSAWGDRGAGNTIYF.

The rearrangement uses TRBV6-2 or TRBV6-3 and TRBJ1-6, with 7 positions matching TRBD1. The trim removed 6 bases at V and 6 bases at J, leaving 5 bases unmatched. CDR3 length: 14 residues. Germline V gene sequence: CDR1 MNHEY, CDR2 SVGEGT. For the CDR3, the DNA is TGTGCCAGCAGCCGGGGACAGACTAATTCACCCCTCCACTTT. Translating it yields CASSRGQTNSPLHF.

The CDR3 DNA reads TGCAGCGCGTCGACAGGCGGAGGAGGACTAGCCGGGACCCAGTACTTC. This translates into CSASTGGGGLAGTQYF. The chain uses TRBV29-1 and TRBJ2-5, with 8 bases fitting TRBD2. With V trimmed by 7 bases and J by 7 bases, 20 bases remained unmatched. Germline-derived CDR1 and CDR2 are SQVTM and ANQGSEA. This CDR3 is 16 amino acids long.

V gene TRBV7-2 combines with J gene TRBJ1-1; no reliable D call. CDR3 size: 12 residues. V shed 2 bases and J shed 6 bases, with 7 bases lying between them. Germline lookup yields CDR1 SGHTA and CDR2 FQGNSA. CDR3 region: CASSLSRSEAFF. The CDR3 DNA sequence: TGTGCCAGCAGCTTATCGAGGTCTGAAGCTTTCTTT.

In its sample, this clone was seen once. The sample contains more than one DNA sequence encoding this CDR3. V and J are TRBV28 and TRBJ1-1; a possible D gene is TRBD1 (5 bases). The germline CDR1 and CDR2 sequences are MDHEN and SYDVKM. This CDR3 comprises 13 residues. With 2 bases removed from V and 3 bases from J, the gap between germline ends came to 7 bases. The CDR3 DNA follows: TGTGCCAGCAGTTTACCGGGGGACACTGAAGCTTTCTTT. Translating gives CASSLPGDTEAFF.

The CDR3 nucleotides are TGTGCCATCAGTGAGTCCACACCTAGCGGGGCCTACAATGAGCAGTTCTTC. Amino acids: CAISESTPSGAYNEQFF. The rearrangement joins TRBV10-3 to TRBJ2-1, with 9 positions matching TRBD2. This CDR3 comprises 17 residues. Germline CDR1 reads ENHRY; CDR2 reads SYGVKD. V shed 0 bases and J 2 bases; nucleotides not matched to a gene: 5.

The chain employs TRBV28 and TRBJ2-7, with 9 bases lining up with TRBD1. The ends lost 3 bases at V and 6 bases at J; junction bases unmatched: 9. The CDR3 spans 15 residues. Germline V lookup: CDR1 MDHEN, CDR2 SYDVKM. The CDR3 coding sequence is TGTGCCAGCAGTTTCGAGACAGGGGGTTTACGCGAGCAGTACTTC. Translated: CASSFETGGLREQYF.